This T cell receptor beta chain emerged from a study of blood T cells in healthy people across ages. Together with a sample-barcoded 5' primer, a J-beta primer mix was included in a second PCR lasting about 6 to 11 cycles. TCRdb re-analysed the 5' RACE reads in MiXCR, keeping a single row per CDR3 protein. Here the sample spans more than 900,000 distinct CDR3 sequences, 20% to 25% being singletons. V lost 0 bases and J lost 0, with 3 bases in between. The length of the CDR3 is 12 residues. Germline CDR1 DFQATT, CDR2 SNEGSKA (reference sequence). This clonotype was detected ten times or more. What it binds is not known. Study findings and constraints: Unsorted PBMCs prevented conclusive naive versus antigen-experienced comparison.

This same sample was also part of a study on T cells of mothers and their children. From that report: Each mother yielded more than 8.5 million TCR beta CDR3 reads. Each child yielded some 3 million reads.

This sequence originates from a girl aged 2 to 9 in good health. Material for sequencing was blood. The V and J genes are TRBV20-1 and TRBJ2-7; no definite D call. The CDR3 region is CSARDGSYEQYF. DNA of the CDR3: TGCAGTGCTAGAGATGGCTCCTACGAGCAGTACTTC.